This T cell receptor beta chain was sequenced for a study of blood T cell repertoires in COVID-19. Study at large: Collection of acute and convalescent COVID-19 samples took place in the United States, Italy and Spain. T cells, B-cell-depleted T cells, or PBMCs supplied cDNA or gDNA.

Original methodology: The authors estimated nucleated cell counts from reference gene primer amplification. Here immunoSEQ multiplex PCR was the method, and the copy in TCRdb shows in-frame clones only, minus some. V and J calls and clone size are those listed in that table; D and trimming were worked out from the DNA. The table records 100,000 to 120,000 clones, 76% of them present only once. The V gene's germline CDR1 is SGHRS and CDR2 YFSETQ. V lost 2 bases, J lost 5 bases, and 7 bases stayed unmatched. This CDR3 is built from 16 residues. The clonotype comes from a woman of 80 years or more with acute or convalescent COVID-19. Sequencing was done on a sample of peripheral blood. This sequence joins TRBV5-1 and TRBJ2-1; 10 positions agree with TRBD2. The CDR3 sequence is CASSFGTSVGNNEQFF. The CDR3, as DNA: TGCGCCAGCAGCTTCGGGACTAGCGTTGGGAACAATGAGCAGTTCTTC. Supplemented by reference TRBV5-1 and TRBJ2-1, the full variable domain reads KAGVTQTPRYLIKTRGQQVTLSCSPISGHRSVSWYQQTPGQGLQFLFEYFSETQRNKGNFPGRFSGRQFSNSRSEMNVSTLELGDSALYLCASSFGTSVGNNEQFFGPGTRLTVL.